One sample yielded the 5 T cell receptor beta chains listed below, sequenced in a study of blood T cell repertoires in COVID-19. Repertoires were generated with immunoSEQ multiplex PCR, while TCRdb's copy carries only in-frame clones and drops some. The profile shows around 300,000 clones, about 90% of them singletons. What was sequenced was peripheral blood. The source of these receptors is a woman between 45 and 65 years old with COVID-19, enrolled during active disease.

This sequence joins TRBV6-5 and TRBJ2-5; TRBD1 is a possible D gene (6 bases). The CDR3 is 14 amino acids. Germline V CDR1 and CDR2: MNHEY, SVGAGI. V was shortened by 5 bases and J by 1 base, with 11 bases between the two germline ends. The DNA for the CDR3 is TGTGCCAGCAGTCAGTTCAGGGGCCAAGAGACCCAGTACTTC. It specifies CASSQFRGQETQYF.

This chain links TRBV6-5 with TRBJ2-1; 14 bases agree with TRBD2. Trimming took 10 bases from V and 6 from J; bases not matched to a gene: 8. Germline V gene lookup returns CDR1 MNHEY and CDR2 SVGAGI. The CDR3 consists of 15 residues. CDR3 nucleotides: TGTGCCACGGGCCGCGGGACTAGCGGGAGCAATGAGCAGTTCTTC. It yields the protein CATGRGTSGSNEQFF.

This clone has a single count. The chain joins TRBV19 to TRBJ2-7; 8 nucleotides agree with TRBD2. CDR1 LNHDA and CDR2 SQIVND come from the germline V gene (reference sequence). This CDR3 is built from 17 residues. Germline trimming cut 3 bases from V and 3 bases from J; bases unmatched to any gene: 13. The CDR3 reads CASSMRLAGPLLYEQYF. Written as DNA, the CDR3 is TGTGCCAGTAGTATGCGTCTAGCGGGTCCACTCCTCTACGAGCAGTACTTC.

This clone was seen once. V and J are TRBV7-3 and TRBJ1-1; 7 nucleotides match TRBD1. The germline V gene has CDR1 SGHTA and CDR2 FQGTGA. This CDR3 has 15 amino acids. Trimming removed 5 bases from V and 4 bases from J; junction bases left unmatched: 10. The CDR3, as DNA: TGTGCCAGCAGCCCCGAGACAGGGTTTTTCACTGAAGCTTTCTTT. Encoded protein: CASSPETGFFTEAFF.

This clone was counted only a few times. The chain recombines TRBV5-1 with TRBJ1-2; TRBD1 is a possible D gene (6 bases). Germline V lookup: CDR1 SGHRS, CDR2 YFSETQ. Trimming took 2 bases from V and 4 from J, leaving 12 bases between them. The CDR3 extends over 14 amino acids. The CDR3 sequence is CASSFGQTFYGYTF. CDR3 DNA: TGCGCCAGCAGCTTCGGACAGACCTTCTATGGCTACACCTTC.